Each of the 27 T cell receptor beta chains below was sequenced from the same sample in a study of T cell responses to AZD1222 COVID-19 vaccine. Data came from immunoSEQ multiplex PCR; TCRdb stores just in-frame clones and leaves some out. This sample has approximately 130,000 clones; over 75% occur once, and the top ten carry 7.9%. Sequencing was performed on peripheral blood, taken 28 days after the second dose of the MenACWY control vaccine. The receptors derive from an adult who received the MenACWY meningococcal vaccine as a control.

The chain couples TRBV24-1 to TRBJ1-1; D is possibly TRBD1 (5 bases). The CDR3 is 14 amino acids. CDR1 and CDR2 from the germline V gene are KGHDR and SFDVKD. Deletions cut 5 bases from V and 2 bases from J, with 11 bases between. DNA of the CDR3: TGTGCCACCAGTGCAGAAGGGGATAACACTGAAGCTTTCTTT. Its translation: CATSAEGDNTEAFF.

In this sample, this clone turned up a few times. The genes are TRBV27 and TRBJ2-7; D may be TRBD1 or TRBD2 (5 bases each). Trimming cost V 3 bases and J 6 bases, with 15 bases left between them. Germline assignment: CDR1 MNHEY and CDR2 SMNVEV (reference sequence). CDR3 length: 14 amino acids. This CDR3 is CASSFQGPRGEQYF. The CDR3 nucleotides are TGTGCCAGCAGTTTCCAGGGCCCACGGGGCGAGCAGTACTTC.

V usage is TRBV5-1 and J usage is TRBJ2-2, with D uncertain. Trimming took 3 bases from V and 5 from J, leaving 8 bases between them. Per germline, CDR1 SGHRS and CDR2 YFSETQ. This CDR3 spans 13 amino acids. As DNA, the CDR3 is TGCGCCAGCAGCTACCGGGTTACCGGGGAGCTGTTTTTT. It translates to CASSYRVTGELFF.

V is TRBV7-2 and J is TRBJ1-5, with D possibly being TRBD1 (6 bases). The ends were cut back, 2 bases at V and 2 bases at J, with 10 bases in the middle. Germline values: CDR1 SGHTA, CDR2 FQGNSA. There are 15 residues in the CDR3. The DNA for the CDR3 is TGTGCCAGCAGCTTACAGGGGAAGGGCAATCAGCCCCAGCATTTT. Amino acid sequence: CASSLQGKGNQPQHF.

This chain connects TRBV28 to TRBJ1-3; D perhaps matches TRBD1 (5 bases). V was shortened by 3 bases and J by 5 bases, with 11 bases between the two germline ends. The germline CDR1 and CDR2 sequences are MDHEN and SYDVKM. This CDR3 region has 14 residues. CDR3 in amino acids: CASSFSGPRNTIYF. The CDR3 DNA is TGTGCCAGCAGTTTTTCGGGGCCCCGAAACACCATATATTTT.

This chain links TRBV5-6 with TRBJ2-5; the match to TRBD2 covers 8 bases. CDR3 length equals 17 residues. Germline V gene sequence: CDR1 SGHDT, CDR2 YYEEEE. The junction had 7 bases not matched to a gene; V was cut back by 0 bases and J by 0 bases. The CDR3 DNA is TGTGCCAGCAGCTTGGGTCCGCCCGGGGGGGACCAAGAGACCCAGTACTTC. It codes for CASSLGPPGGDQETQYF.

The V gene is TRBV19, the J gene TRBJ2-2; possible D gene TRBD1, 6 bases. V shed 3 bases and J shed 5 bases, with 10 bases lying between them. The CDR3 covers 14 residues. CDR1 and CDR2 (germline): LNHDA, SQIVND (reference sequence). The CDR3 here is CASSIRTVTGELFF. The CDR3 nucleotides read TGTGCCAGTAGTATTCGGACAGTTACCGGGGAGCTGTTTTTT.

This clone has only one observation. DNA of the CDR3: TGTGCCAGCAGCCCGGACCCATTGAGTGGCTACACCTTC. This encodes CASSPDPLSGYTF. The chain joins TRBV6-5 to TRBJ1-2; the D is unclear. Trimming took 6 bases from V and 7 from J, leaving 15 bases between them. The germline V gene has CDR1 MNHEY and CDR2 SVGAGI. The length of the CDR3 is 13 residues.

V and J are TRBV14 and TRBJ2-1; 9 nucleotides match TRBD1. This CDR3 comprises 15 residues. V lost 5 bases and J lost 7; bases outside the gene matches: 9. The germline V gene has CDR1 SGHDN and CDR2 FVKESK. The CDR3 DNA follows: TGTGCCAGCAGCTTTGGACAGGGGCGTCGGAATGAGCAGTTCTTC. This sequence encodes CASSFGQGRRNEQFF.

This chain joins TRBV2 and TRBJ1-2, with D maybe TRBD1 (5 bases). Germline V lookup: CDR1 SNHLY, CDR2 FYNNEI. The CDR3 is made up of 13 amino acids. V was cut by 7 bases and J by 2 bases, with 11 bases left in between. CDR3 amino acids: CASKEGPNYGYTF. The CDR3 coding sequence is TGTGCCAGCAAGGAGGGGCCGAACTATGGCTACACCTTC.

The genes are TRBV19 and TRBJ1-5; D may be TRBD1 (5 bases). CDR3 size: 15 residues. Trimming removed 7 bases from V and 6 bases from J, with 19 bases in between. The germline V gene has CDR1 LNHDA and CDR2 SQIVND (reference sequence). This CDR3 reads CASTPTGPGGQPQHF. The CDR3, as DNA: TGTGCCAGTACCCCGACCGGGCCCGGGGGTCAGCCCCAGCATTTT.

This sequence joins TRBV2 and TRBJ2-3; D is uncertain. The CDR3 spans 15 residues. Looked up from germline, CDR1 is SNHLY and CDR2 is FYNNEI. The germline V and J ends were trimmed by 4 bases and 2 bases, with 13 bases remaining between them. CDR3 in amino acids: CASSGSPASTDTQYF. The CDR3 coding sequence is TGTGCCAGCAGTGGGTCCCCGGCCTCCACAGATACGCAGTATTTT.

V and J are TRBV7-6 and TRBJ2-5, with D possibly called TRBD1 or TRBD2 (6 bases each). The V and J ends lost 3 bases and 1 base respectively, with 24 bases between them. The CDR3 length is 19 residues. Per the germline V gene, CDR1 is SGHVS and CDR2 is FNYEAQ. This CDR3 reads CASSFSTRGRRTSQETQYF. DNA for the CDR3: TGTGCCAGCAGCTTCTCCACCCGGGGGCGCAGGACTTCCCAAGAGACCCAGTACTTC.

The gene calls are TRBV7-8 and TRBJ1-2, with D possibly TRBD1 on 5 matching bases. V was cut by 5 bases and J by 14 bases, with 18 bases left in between. The CDR3 runs to 12 residues. Germline CDR1 and CDR2: SGHVS and FQNEAQ. This CDR3 reads CASSNPGTSATF. In DNA, the CDR3 is TGTGCCAGCAGCAATCCAGGGACCTCAGCTACCTTC.

The gene calls are TRBV6-5 and TRBJ2-1; 8 positions agree with TRBD1. V lost 7 bases, J lost 5 bases, and 7 bases stayed unmatched. The CDR3 spans 14 residues. CDR1 is MNHEY, CDR2 SVGAGI, per germline. CDR3: CASTGDRPNNEQFF. The CDR3, as DNA: TGTGCCAGCACCGGGGACAGGCCGAACAATGAGCAGTTCTTC.

The chain couples TRBV5-6 to TRBJ2-1, with TRBD1 matching 8 bases. Looked up from germline, CDR1 is SGHDT and CDR2 is YYEEEE. The length of the CDR3 is 14 residues. The trim removed 4 bases at V and 5 bases at J, leaving 5 bases unmatched. The CDR3 sequence is CASSLAGGNNEQFF. The CDR3 nucleotides read TGTGCCAGCAGCCTAGCAGGGGGCAACAATGAGCAGTTCTTC. The full variable domain, completed using reference TRBV5-6 and TRBJ2-1, is DAGVTQSPTHLIKTRGQQVTLRCSPKSGHDTVSWYQQALGQGPQFIFQYYEEEERQRGNFPDRFSGHQFPNYSSELNVNALLLGDSALYLCASSLAGGNNEQFFGPGTRLTVL.

CDR3 region: CASRFTGGASGELFF. The CDR3 DNA is TGTGCCAGTAGATTTACAGGGGGCGCATCCGGGGAGCTGTTTTTT. This chain links TRBV19 with TRBJ2-2, with 9 bases that match TRBD1. The CDR3 runs to 15 residues. The V gene's germline CDR1 is LNHDA and CDR2 SQIVND (reference sequence). V dropped 6 bases and J dropped 6; count of bases not matched to a gene: 8. Full variable domain (missing parts from reference TRBV19 and TRBJ2-2): DGGITQSPKYLFRKEGQNVTLSCEQNLNHDAMYWYRQDPGQGLRLIYYSQIVNDFQKGDIAEGYSVSREKKESFPLTVTSAQKNPTAFYLCASRFTGGASGELFFGEGSRLTVL.

The V and J genes are TRBV10-2 and TRBJ2-1; 8 nucleotides align to TRBD2. Trimming at V came to 7 bases and at J to 1 base, leaving 6 bases not matched to a gene. There are 15 residues in the CDR3. The germline V gene encodes CDR1 WSHSY and CDR2 SAAADI. The chain's CDR3 is CASMTVAGSYNEQFF. The CDR3 DNA sequence: TGCGCCAGCATGACGGTAGCGGGGTCCTACAATGAGCAGTTCTTC.

This clone was seen just once. The chain recombines TRBV20-1 with TRBJ1-2; D ambiguous. V gave up 3 bases and J gave up 2 bases, with 16 bases separating them. There are 15 residues in the CDR3. From germline, CDR1 is DFQATT and CDR2 SNEGSKA (reference sequence). Here the CDR3 DNA reads TGCAGTGCTAGTCACGTCTCCGGGCAGAACTATGGCTACACCTTC. Encoded protein: CSASHVSGQNYGYTF.

V and J are TRBV18 and TRBJ2-1, with TRBD2 matching over 12 bases. V was pared by 2 bases and J by 4 bases, with 3 bases of the junction left unmatched. Germline lookup yields CDR1 KGHSH and CDR2 LQKENI. CDR3 size: 16 residues. CDR3 coding DNA: TGTGCCAGCTCACCAGCGACTAGCGGGAGTTACAATGAGCAGTTCTTC. This encodes CASSPATSGSYNEQFF.

J is TRBJ2-5 and V is TRBV4-1; D is possibly TRBD2 (6 bases). Germline-derived CDR1 and CDR2 are MGHRA and YSYEKL. The CDR3 covers 15 residues. V lost 1 base to trimming and J lost 5 bases, with 14 bases between them. CDR3 amino acids: CASSQVGLPGETQYF. The CDR3 nucleotides are TGCGCCAGCAGCCAAGTCGGACTACCAGGGGAGACCCAGTACTTC.

V gene TRBV24-1 combines with J gene TRBJ2-2; D not certain. Trimming took off 0 bases at V and 7 bases at J, with 5 bases between the two ends. Per the germline V gene, CDR1 is KGHDR and CDR2 is SFDVKD. The CDR3 runs 13 residues. The CDR3 nucleotides are TGTGCCACCAGTGATTTGGGGATCGGGGAGCTGTTTTTT. This translates into CATSDLGIGELFF.

V gene TRBV30 combines with J gene TRBJ1-2, with D perhaps TRBD1 (5 bases). Trimming removed 1 base from V and 7 bases from J, with 10 bases in between. This CDR3 is 12 amino acids long. In germline, CDR1 is GTSNPN, CDR2 SVGIG (reference sequence). The CDR3 loop is CAWSAGRPGYTF. The CDR3, as DNA: TGTGCCTGGAGTGCAGGGAGGCCTGGCTACACCTTC.

This clone was counted a few times. J is TRBJ2-3 and V is TRBV4-2; a possible D gene is TRBD1 (5 bases). Trimming stripped 2 bases from V and 8 bases from J, with 20 bases between. The CDR3 covers 16 residues. Germline V lookup: CDR1 LGHNA, CDR2 YNFKEQ. The CDR3 DNA sequence: TGTGCCAGCAGCCAATCAGACAGTCCCCCCGCAGGTACGCAGTATTTT. Translation gives CASSQSDSPPAGTQYF.

The chain recombines TRBV7-2 with TRBJ2-1; 13 positions agree with TRBD2. Germline-derived CDR1 and CDR2 are SGHTA and FQGNSA. The CDR3 runs 18 residues. Unmatched junction bases numbered 11, after V lost 2 bases and J lost 7 bases. CDR3 sequence reads: CASSLLPPTSGGLNEQFF. DNA for the CDR3: TGTGCCAGCAGCTTACTACCTCCGACTAGCGGGGGGTTGAATGAGCAGTTCTTC.

The chain recombines TRBV9 with TRBJ2-2; D gene uncertain. V was clipped by 4 bases and J by 6 bases, with 13 bases between them. The CDR3 extends over 14 amino acids. Germline V CDR1 and CDR2: SGDLS, YYNGEE. Here the CDR3 reads CASSLKVMSGELFF. As DNA, the CDR3 is TGTGCCAGCAGCCTTAAGGTGATGTCCGGGGAGCTGTTTTTT.

The CDR3 protein is CASSPTGGNTEAFF. Here the CDR3 DNA reads TGTGCCAGCAGCCCTACAGGGGGGAACACTGAAGCTTTCTTT. This sequence joins TRBV9 and TRBJ1-1; 8 bases are shared with TRBD1. This CDR3 spans 14 amino acids. With V trimmed by 4 bases and J by 1 base, 3 bases remained unmatched. Germline V lookup: CDR1 SGDLS, CDR2 YYNGEE.